This T cell receptor beta chain appears in the sequencing data of a study of blood T cell repertoires in COVID-19. Across the study: The samples span acute and convalescent COVID-19 from the United States, Italy and Spain.

Per the germline V gene, CDR1 is WSHSY and CDR2 is SAAADI. V was shortened by 7 bases and J by 5 bases, with 12 bases between the two germline ends. CDR3 size: 13 residues. Authors' processing steps: Estimated nucleated cell counts came from reference gene primer amplification. Sequencing was performed with immunoSEQ multiplex PCR; in TCRdb, only in-frame clones are kept and a portion is missing. V and J calls and clone size come straight from that table; D and trimming were deduced from the DNA. This table has some 300,000 clones, roughly 88% appearing once. The specimen sequenced was PBMCs or T cells enriched from blood (not recorded which). The sequence was collected from a young woman who had recovered from COVID-19. This chain joins TRBV10-2 and TRBJ1-5; the D gene is possibly TRBD1 (5 bases). The CDR3 nucleotides are TGCGCCAGCAACCAGGGTAGTCATCAGCCCCAGCATTTT. This encodes CASNQGSHQPQHF.